The 9 T cell receptor beta chains presented below share a single source sample, sequenced in a study of patients and donors after allogeneic stem cell transplantation. TCRdb reanalysed the RT-PCR reads using MiXCR and keeps one entry per CDR3 protein. The data contain tens of thousands of distinct CDR3 sequences, about 31% of them singletons. Sequenced input: blood, either unsorted or a sorted T cell fraction (not recorded which). The receptor source for this set is a human donor who was either an allogeneic HSCT recipient or a stem cell or donor lymphocyte infusion donor (not recorded which). It is not recorded whose cells these are; they may come from a transplant donor.

The chain employs TRBV4-2 and TRBJ1-2, with D uncertain. Germline CDR1 and CDR2: LGHNA and YNFKEQ. V lost 4 bases and J lost 7, with 7 bases in between. This CDR3 spans 11 amino acids. CDR3 residues: CASSLRGGYTF. CDR3 coding DNA: TGTGCCAGCAGCCTCCGGGGTGGCTACACCTTC.

V usage is TRBV28 and J usage is TRBJ1-4; D not certain. Between the trimmed V and J ends, which lost 5 bases and 5 bases, there was a span of 15 bases. CDR1 and CDR2 (germline): MDHEN, SYDVKM. The CDR3 spans 15 residues. CDR3 residues: CASSPHGVKNEKLFF. The CDR3 nucleotides are TGTGCCAGCAGTCCCCACGGGGTCAAGAATGAAAAACTGTTTTTT.

The rearrangement uses TRBV7-3 and TRBJ2-7, with TRBD2 as a possible D gene (5 bases). This CDR3 has 14 residues. V lost 8 bases, J lost 4 bases, and 18 bases lay in between. Germline V lookup: CDR1 SGHTA, CDR2 FQGTGA. In nucleotides, the CDR3 is TGTGCCAGCGATTTCGGGAACTCGTTTTACGAGCAGTACTTC. Residues: CASDFGNSFYEQYF. The variable domain in full, completed from reference TRBV7-3 and TRBJ2-7, reads GAGVSQTPSNKVTEKGKYVELRCDPISGHTALYWYRQSLGQGPEFLIYFQGTGAADDSGLPNDRFFAVRPEGSVSTLKIQRTERGDSAVYLCASDFGNSFYEQYFGPGTRLTVT.

The gene calls are TRBV4-3 and TRBJ2-4, with D possibly TRBD1 on 6 matching bases. This CDR3 comprises 16 residues. The germline V gene has CDR1 LGHNA and CDR2 YSLEER. V was cut by 4 bases and J by 6 bases, with 19 bases left in between. This CDR3 is CASSPIVGKGGNIQYF. As DNA, the CDR3 is TGCGCCAGCAGCCCAATCGTAGGGAAAGGGGGAAACATTCAGTACTTC.

This clonotype was picked up a small number of times. The chain carries TRBV4-3 and TRBJ2-7; 7 bases map to TRBD2. The CDR3 is 13 residues long. J gave up 6 bases and V 1 base, and 3 bases lay outside the gene matches. Germline V gene sequence: CDR1 LGHNA, CDR2 YSLEER. CDR3 sequence reads: CASSQAWGGEQYF. The CDR3 DNA is TGCGCCAGCAGCCAAGCATGGGGGGGCGAGCAGTACTTC.

The table lists this clonotype with a few counts. The V call is TRBV29-1, the J call TRBJ1-2; 10 bases agree with TRBD1. The CDR3 length is 12 residues. The trim removed 6 bases at V and 10 bases at J, leaving 8 bases unmatched. Germline lookup yields CDR1 SQVTM and CDR2 ANQGSEA. The CDR3 here is CSVRGQGVDYTF. CDR3 DNA sequence: TGCAGCGTCAGAGGACAGGGGGTTGACTACACCTTC.

This chain connects TRBV6-2 or TRBV6-3 to TRBJ2-7; TRBD1 matches at 8 bases. Germline trimming cut 6 bases from V and 4 bases from J; bases unmatched to any gene: 11. The CDR3 is 15 amino acids. Germline values: CDR1 MNHEY, CDR2 SVGEGT. The CDR3 loop is CASSSTRDRLYEQYF. CDR3 DNA sequence: TGTGCCAGCAGCTCCACCCGGGACAGGTTATACGAGCAGTACTTC.

This clonotype was counted only a few times. The rearrangement uses TRBV5-1 and TRBJ1-4, with no clear D. V dropped 3 bases and J dropped 4 bases, with 10 bases sitting between them. The germline CDR1 and CDR2 sequences are SGHRS and YFSETQ. The CDR3 is 14 amino acids. The CDR3 DNA is TGCGCCAGCAGCTCGGAAGGGAATAATGAAAAACTGTTTTTT. Amino acids: CASSSEGNNEKLFF.

A few counts support this clonotype. The rearrangement uses TRBV25-1 and TRBJ2-1; TRBD2 agrees at 8 bases. Germline V gives CDR1 MGHDK, CDR2 SYGVNS. V shed 6 bases, J shed 4 bases, and the junction held 11 bases outside the gene matches. The CDR3 loop spans 16 amino acids. CDR3 protein: CASSRLTSVGYNEQFF. The CDR3 region has the DNA TGTGCCAGCAGCCGCCTGACTAGCGTAGGGTACAATGAGCAGTTCTTC.